This T cell receptor beta chain was sequenced for a study of shared clonotypes between healthy human individuals. Original processing methods: Filtering differed for immunoSEQ, which gave only junction sequences without quality scores. Clones were read by immunoSEQ multiplex PCR, and TCRdb kept only the in-frame ones, dropping some. From that table come the V and J calls and clone size; the DNA was used to work out D and trimming. The sample shows 450,000 to 650,000 clones, just over 75% of them seen only once. Germline V lookup: CDR1 MDHEN, CDR2 SYDVKM. Trimming removed 0 bases from V and 3 bases from J; junction bases left unmatched: 2. The CDR3 runs to 16 residues.

The sequence derives from a middle-aged woman in good health. Some clones in this sample may be carry-over from other donors' samples. The material sequenced was PBMCs. The chain is built from TRBV28 and TRBJ1-5; 10 nucleotides agree with TRBD1. CDR3 DNA: TGTGCCAGCAGTTTATGGGGACAGGGGATCAATCAGCCCCAGCATTTT. Its protein is CASSLWGQGINQPQHF.